The clone carrying this T cell receptor beta chain was detected many times. This sample was included in a study of Graves' ophthalmopathy and Graves' hyperthyroidism. V lost 4 bases, J lost 5 bases, and 13 bases lay in between. The CDR3 consists of 13 residues. The germline V gene encodes CDR1 SGHRS and CDR2 YFSETQ. Investigators amplified TCR beta CDR3 regions from RNA transcripts. The first round was an RT-PCR with HTBI primers, and the second round was a multiplex PCR. Each CDR3 protein gets one entry after TCRdb re-called the multiplex PCR reads with MiXCR. Among almost 40,000 distinct CDR3 sequences listed, approximately 53% were seen once. Hyperthyroidism showing no ophthalmopathy within 18 months of follow-up was stable. Other autoimmune disease, uncontrolled infection, pregnancy and lactation led to exclusion.

The clonotype originates from an adult woman with stable Graves' hyperthyroidism. Sequences were obtained from peripheral blood. The rearrangement links TRBV5-1 to TRBJ2-7; weak D call: TRBD1 (5 bases). CDR3 coding DNA: TGCGCCAGCAGCACCTGGCAGGGCCACGAGCAGTACTTC. Translation gives CASSTWQGHEQYF.